The 20 T cell receptor beta chains below were found in one sample sequenced in a study of lymphopenia after photon versus proton radiotherapy. Profiled with immunoSEQ multiplex PCR; TCRdb holds only in-frame clones, not every one. This repertoire shows about 22,000 clones, around 90% found once; its top ten account for roughly a tenth. Sample: peripheral blood, taken from a patient treated with proton-based radiotherapy. The receptors originated from a woman aged 70 to 79 with pancreatic cancer. Some clones in this sample may be carry-over from other donors' samples.

V and J are TRBV7-9 and TRBJ1-1; TRBD1 is a possible D gene (5 bases). This CDR3 contains 15 residues. Trimming pared 4 bases from V and 1 base from J, leaving 13 bases between. Germline-derived CDR1 and CDR2 are SEHNR and FQNEAQ (reference sequence). CDR3 in DNA: TGTGCCAGCAGCTCCCAGAGGGACCCGAACACTGAAGCTTTCTTT. Its translation is CASSSQRDPNTEAFF.

CDR3 in DNA: TGTGCCAGCAGCCTAGGGCGACTTAGGGACAATGAGCAGTTCTTC. Residues: CASSLGRLRDNEQFF. This sequence joins TRBV6-5 and TRBJ2-1; D gene unclear. The V gene lost 6 bases and the J gene lost 5 bases, with 17 bases spanning the gap. This CDR3 region has 15 residues. CDR1 is MNHEY, CDR2 SVGAGI, per germline.

This clone was detected only once. The chain links TRBV9 to TRBJ2-7; D not certain. Germline values: CDR1 SGDLS, CDR2 YYNGEE. The V and J ends lost 0 bases and 0 bases respectively, with 10 bases between them. The CDR3 covers 15 residues. CDR3 coding DNA: TGTGCCAGCAGCGTAGGGTCTCTGGGCTCCTACGAGCAGTACTTC. This codes for CASSVGSLGSYEQYF.

The chain couples TRBV6-5 to TRBJ2-7; the D gene is possibly TRBD2 (6 bases). V lost 6 bases to trimming and J lost 6 bases, with 6 bases between them. Germline CDR1 MNHEY, CDR2 SVGAGI. The CDR3 loop spans 10 amino acids. The CDR3 DNA sequence: TGTGCCAGCAGGGGAGGCGAGCAGTACTTC. Translating gives CASRGGEQYF.

The J gene is TRBJ1-6, the V gene TRBV28; D is undetermined. CDR3 length: 16 amino acids. V lost 2 bases and J 3 bases, leaving 11 bases between the germline ends. CDR1 MDHEN and CDR2 SYDVKM come from the germline V gene. The CDR3 DNA follows: TGTGCCAGCAGTTTAAATAGCGCGGGCTATAATTCACCCCTCCACTTT. It is translated as CASSLNSAGYNSPLHF.

V and J are TRBV28 and TRBJ1-5, with D possibly TRBD1 on 5 matching bases. The V and J ends lost 5 bases and 3 bases respectively, with 11 bases between them. The CDR3 is 14 residues long. Germline values: CDR1 MDHEN, CDR2 SYDVKM. CDR3: CASSKGHFNQPQHF. CDR3 nucleotide sequence: TGTGCCAGCAGTAAGGGGCACTTCAATCAGCCCCAGCATTTT. The full variable domain, its missing parts supplied by reference TRBV28 and TRBJ1-5, is DVKVTQSSRYLVKRTGEKVFLECVQDMDHENMFWYRQDPGLGLRLIYFSYDVKMKEKGDIPEGYSVSREKKERFSLILESASTNQTSMYLCASSKGHFNQPQHFGDGTRLSIL.

The chain uses TRBV21-1 and TRBJ2-1; the DNA was not compared with TRBD2, the D call given in the table. TRBV21-1 is recorded as a pseudogene. CDR3 length: 18 residues. The CDR3 DNA sequence: TGTGCCAGCAACCGGCCGGGACTAGCGGGAGGGCCGACGGATGAGCAGTTCTTC. Encoded protein: CASNRPGLAGGPTDEQFF.

V gene TRBV7-6 combines with J gene TRBJ2-1; 11 bases align to TRBD2. The CDR3 covers 16 residues. V was pared by 3 bases and J by 6 bases, with 7 bases of the junction left unmatched. Germline CDR1 reads SGHVS; CDR2 reads FNYEAQ. CDR3: CASSFILAGVVNEQFF. In nucleotides, the CDR3 is TGTGCCAGCAGCTTCATACTAGCGGGAGTAGTCAATGAGCAGTTCTTC.

This chain uses TRBV5-8 with TRBJ2-1; 12 bases agree with TRBD2. The V gene end was trimmed by 3 bases and the J gene end by 8 bases; junction bases not matched to a gene: 6. The CDR3 contains 15 residues. From germline, CDR1 is SGHTS and CDR2 YDEGEE. The CDR3 nucleotides are TGTGCCAGCAGCTACCTGACTAGCGGGAGTTATGAGCAGTTCTTC. Translation: CASSYLTSGSYEQFF.

J is TRBJ1-1 and V is TRBV5-1; perhaps TRBD1 as D (5 bases). The CDR3 runs 15 residues. V lost 0 bases, J lost 4 bases, and 13 bases lay in between. Germline CDR1 is SGHRS and CDR2 is YFSETQ. In DNA, the CDR3 is TGCGCCAGCAGCTTGGGATGGGGTGGGGGCACTGAAGCTTTCTTT. Encoded protein: CASSLGWGGGTEAFF.

The V call is TRBV19, the J call TRBJ2-1, with D maybe TRBD2 (6 bases). V was pared by 3 bases and J by 1 base, with 13 bases between. Germline loops: CDR1 LNHDA, CDR2 SQIVND (reference sequence). This CDR3 is built from 16 residues. CDR3 sequence: CASSMLRGQSYNEQFF. The CDR3 region has the DNA TGTGCCAGTAGTATGCTGCGGGGCCAATCCTACAATGAGCAGTTCTTC.

The rearrangement links TRBV6-1 to TRBJ2-3, with 13 bases matching TRBD2. The trim removed 1 base at V and 2 bases at J, leaving 9 bases unmatched. This CDR3 has 19 amino acids. Germline CDR1 MNHNS, CDR2 SASEGT. The CDR3 DNA reads TGTGCCAGCAGTGAAGTCTCGGGGGGACTAGCGGGGAACACAGATACGCAGTATTTT. Translated, it gives CASSEVSGGLAGNTDTQYF.

V gene TRBV30 combines with J gene TRBJ2-2; D gene ambiguous. Germline values: CDR1 GTSNPN, CDR2 SVGIG (reference sequence). The V and J ends lost 1 base and 5 bases respectively, with 8 bases between them. CDR3 size: 13 residues. The CDR3: CAWSAYRTGELFF. The CDR3 bases are TGTGCCTGGAGTGCTTACCGAACCGGGGAGCTGTTTTTT.

The CDR3 reads CASSVGTYQETQYF. The CDR3 nucleotides read TGTGCCAGCAGCGTAGGCACTTACCAAGAGACCCAGTACTTC. This chain connects TRBV9 to TRBJ2-5; D is ambiguous. The CDR3 extends over 14 amino acids. Per the germline V gene, CDR1 is SGDLS and CDR2 is YYNGEE. V gave up 0 bases and J gave up 0 bases, with 6 bases separating them.

The CDR3 bases are TGTGCCAGTAGTATAGACCGGGACACGCCAAATCAGCCCCAGCATTTT. Its protein product is CASSIDRDTPNQPQHF. The genes are TRBV19 and TRBJ1-5; D possibly corresponds to TRBD1 (6 bases). Germline V gene sequence: CDR1 LNHDA, CDR2 SQIVND (reference sequence). The V end was cut by 0 bases, the J end by 4 bases, with 13 bases between. The CDR3 length is 16 residues.

The chain uses TRBV19 and TRBJ1-2, with D maybe TRBD1 (5 bases). Deletions cut 6 bases from V and 4 bases from J, with 12 bases between. This CDR3 has 13 residues. Germline loops: CDR1 LNHDA, CDR2 SQIVND (reference sequence). The DNA of the CDR3 is TGTGCCAGTAGGAGGGACGGACTCTATGGCTACACCTTC. This translates into CASRRDGLYGYTF.

J is TRBJ2-1 and V is TRBV10-3; the D is unclear. Deletions cut 2 bases from V and 0 bases from J, with 11 bases between. Germline V gene sequence: CDR1 ENHRY, CDR2 SYGVKD. The CDR3 extends over 16 amino acids. CDR3 in amino acids: CAISERTTGSYNEQFF. DNA for the CDR3: TGTGCCATCAGTGAGCGAACTACGGGCTCCTACAATGAGCAGTTCTTC.

The chain carries TRBV19 and TRBJ2-1, with TRBD1 identical over 7 bases. This CDR3 contains 17 residues. Unmatched junction bases numbered 9, after V lost 4 bases and J lost 0 bases. Per the germline V gene, CDR1 is LNHDA and CDR2 is SQIVND (reference sequence). The CDR3, as DNA: TGTGCCAGTAGTACGGGACAGCTTCGGGGCTCCTACAATGAGCAGTTCTTC. It specifies CASSTGQLRGSYNEQFF.

The gene calls are TRBV19 and TRBJ2-1, with D perhaps TRBD1 (5 bases). The V and J ends lost 1 base and 6 bases respectively, with 10 bases between them. This CDR3 region has 14 residues. Germline V CDR1 and CDR2: LNHDA, SQIVND (reference sequence). The CDR3 loop reads CASSIADGANEQFF. DNA of the CDR3: TGTGCCAGTAGTATAGCGGATGGGGCCAATGAGCAGTTCTTC.

In its sample, this clone was seen once. The chain has TRBV5-1 and TRBJ1-3; D call uncertain. Trimming shortened V by 0 bases and J by 0 bases, and 10 bases separated the two germline ends. CDR1 is SGHRS, CDR2 YFSETQ, per germline. The CDR3 runs 16 residues. The CDR3 sequence: CASSLAGGFSGNTIYF. CDR3 in DNA: TGCGCCAGCAGCTTGGCCGGCGGGTTCTCTGGAAACACCATATATTTT.